The clone carrying this T cell receptor beta chain was counted once. The V gene lost 5 bases and the J gene lost 1 base, with 12 bases spanning the gap. Looked up from germline, CDR1 is LNHNV and CDR2 is YYDKDF (reference sequence). This CDR3 spans 14 amino acids. These data come from a study of cytomegalovirus exposure and HLA in healthy donors. On the study more broadly: T cells numbering around 200 million yielded some 100 million unique TCR beta sequences in an earlier analysis.

Healthy people donating bone marrow made up the donors. The PCR used 60 Vbeta and 13 Jbeta primers. Data came from immunoSEQ multiplex PCR; TCRdb stores just in-frame clones and leaves some out. Here the sample spans around 130,000 clones, 74% being singletons. V gene TRBV15 combines with J gene TRBJ2-7, with D tentatively TRBD2 (6 bases). The source is a man in his forties or fifties in good health and CMV-seropositive. Sequencing was performed on PBMCs. DNA for the CDR3: TGTGCCACCAGCCTGAGGGACTTATCCTACGAGCAGTACTTC. Amino acid sequence: CATSLRDLSYEQYF. The whole variable domain, filled in from reference TRBV15 and TRBJ2-7, reads DAMVIQNPRYQVTQFGKPVTLSCSQTLNHNVMYWYQQKSSQAPKLLFHYYDKDFNNEADTPDNFQSRRPNTSFCFLDIRSPGLGDTAMYLCATSLRDLSYEQYFGPGTRLTVT.